These 32 T cell receptor beta chains came from one sample sequenced in a study of cytomegalovirus exposure and HLA in healthy donors (dated by TCRdb to the late 2010s). The library was prepared using the immunoSEQ multiplex PCR assay. For the multiplex PCR, a mixture combining 60 forward primers for TCR Vbeta segments and 13 reverse primers for TCR Jbeta segments was used. Drawn from immuneACCESS, this table holds only the in-frame rearrangements with V and J called that TCRdb kept. Clones are partly lost; checked studies trace under half to an unresolved V gene and leave the rest unexplained. The sample yields some 170,000 clones; 81% were counted once. Clones ranked in the top ten supply roughly 5.2% of the sample. What was sequenced was PBMCs. The receptors were sampled from a woman between 18 and 29 years old in good health and CMV-seropositive.

CDR3 coding DNA: TGTGCCAGCAGTTATTCGGGACAGGGGGCAGATACGCAGTATTTT. Its protein product is CASSYSGQGADTQYF. The chain recombines TRBV6-5 with TRBJ2-3, with 11 nucleotides matching TRBD1. V was pared by 3 bases and J by 4 bases, with 3 bases of the junction left unmatched. There are 15 residues in the CDR3. Germline V CDR1 and CDR2: MNHEY, SVGAGI.

V is TRBV2 and J is TRBJ1-6, with D maybe TRBD1 (5 bases). The CDR3 is made up of 14 amino acids. Germline-derived CDR1 and CDR2 are SNHLY and FYNNEI. Trimming took 4 bases from V and 7 from J, leaving 11 bases between them. CDR3 nucleotides: TGTGCCAGCAGTGGGAGGGGTAGGAATTCACCCCTCCACTTT. Translating gives CASSGRGRNSPLHF.

The V and J genes are TRBV28 and TRBJ1-5; the D gene is possibly TRBD1 (5 bases). Per germline, CDR1 MDHEN and CDR2 SYDVKM. The CDR3 loop spans 14 amino acids. Trimming removed 7 bases at V and 14 bases at J, with 24 bases between. The CDR3 loop reads CASTPRAGSADKHF. The CDR3 region has the DNA TGTGCCAGCACCCCTCGAGCAGGGTCCGCTGATAAGCATTTT.

A word on this clone: The identical CDR3 is also encoded by other nucleotide sequences in the sample. V is TRBV6-5 and J is TRBJ1-1; D not certain. The CDR3 is made up of 12 amino acids. The germline V gene encodes CDR1 MNHEY and CDR2 SVGAGI. The germline V and J ends were trimmed by 2 bases and 2 bases, with 3 bases remaining between them. CDR3 coding DNA: TGTGCCAGCAGTTACCAAAACACTGAAGCTTTCTTT. Translating it yields CASSYQNTEAFF.

DNA for the CDR3: TGTGCCAGCACCCTGGACTTCTCGGATTCACCCCTCCACTTT. Translation: CASTLDFSDSPLHF. The chain is built from TRBV7-9 and TRBJ1-6; D unresolved. The CDR3 has 14 residues. CDR1 SEHNR and CDR2 FQNEAQ come from the germline V gene (reference sequence). Trimming shortened V by 7 bases and J by 8 bases, and 15 bases separated the two germline ends.

This rearrangement joins TRBV9 to TRBJ2-1; weak D call: TRBD1 (5 bases). CDR1 is SGDLS, CDR2 YYNGEE, per germline. The CDR3 loop spans 15 amino acids. V was clipped by 3 bases and J by 4 bases, with 14 bases between them. The CDR3 DNA is TGTGCCAGCAGCGCCAGGGTTTCGGAATACAATGAGCAGTTCTTC. Translated, it gives CASSARVSEYNEQFF.

The chain recombines TRBV29-1 with TRBJ2-5; 9 nucleotides agree with TRBD1. The CDR3 totals 17 residues. Germline values: CDR1 SQVTM, CDR2 ANQGSEA. With V trimmed by 5 bases and J by 3 bases, 16 bases remained unmatched. The chain's CDR3 is CSVRSSPGTGPEETQYF. CDR3 coding DNA: TGCAGCGTTCGCTCGTCTCCCGGGACAGGGCCCGAAGAGACCCAGTACTTC.

The chain carries TRBV27 and TRBJ1-5; 7 positions agree with TRBD1. CDR3 length: 12 residues. V shed 2 bases and J 8 bases; nucleotides not matched to a gene: 0. CDR1 and CDR2 (germline): MNHEY, SMNVEV (reference sequence). CDR3 sequence: CASSLTGEPQHF. The CDR3 DNA sequence: TGTGCCAGCAGTTTAACAGGGGAGCCCCAGCATTTT.

The rearrangement links TRBV5-1 to TRBJ1-2; TRBD1 agrees at 7 bases. J lost 2 bases, V lost 4 bases, and 2 bases had no gene match. Germline-derived CDR1 and CDR2 are SGHRS and YFSETQ. This CDR3 region has 13 residues. CDR3 loop: CASSRDRNYGYTF. The CDR3 DNA sequence: TGCGCCAGCAGCCGGGACAGAAACTATGGCTACACCTTC.

This chain links TRBV5-6 with TRBJ2-7, with D possibly being TRBD2 (6 bases). V was pared by 1 base and J by 2 bases, with 13 bases between. The CDR3 runs to 15 residues. Germline V gene lookup returns CDR1 SGHDT and CDR2 YYEEEE. CDR3 in amino acids: CASSLSSGGPYEQYF. CDR3 DNA: TGTGCCAGCAGCTTGTCGAGTGGAGGGCCCTACGAGCAGTACTTC.

The chain combines TRBV7-8 with TRBJ2-7; 11 positions match TRBD2. Losses at the gene ends were 1 base for V and 7 bases for J; bases not matched to a gene: 3. CDR3 length: 14 residues. From germline, CDR1 is SGHVS and CDR2 FQNEAQ. The DNA of the CDR3 is TGTGCCAGCAGCTTAGGCCTAGCGGGGGGAGAGCAGTACTTC. Its translation: CASSLGLAGGEQYF.

The chain links TRBV7-9 to TRBJ2-7, with 7 bases lining up with TRBD1. Germline V CDR1 and CDR2: SEHNR, FQNEAQ (reference sequence). The CDR3 is made up of 13 amino acids. Unmatched junction bases numbered 5, after V lost 0 bases and J lost 9 bases. CDR3 sequence reads: CASSLARRQGQYF. The CDR3 nucleotides are TGTGCCAGCAGCTTAGCGCGTAGACAGGGGCAGTACTTC.

This clone was counted once. The chain uses TRBV9 and TRBJ2-6; 9 bases are shared with TRBD1. This CDR3 contains 20 residues. In germline, CDR1 is SGDLS, CDR2 YYNGEE. Trimming at V came to 4 bases and at J to 0 bases, leaving 14 bases not matched to a gene. DNA of the CDR3: TGTGCCAGCAGCCCTCAACCGACCGGGACAGGGTACTCTGGGGCCAACGTCCTGACTTTC. Protein: CASSPQPTGTGYSGANVLTF.

The rearrangement uses TRBV6-6 and TRBJ2-1; 9 bases line up with TRBD2. This CDR3 is 15 amino acids long. CDR1 and CDR2 (germline): MNHNY, SVGAGI (reference sequence). V trimming: 5 bases; J trimming: 7 bases; junction bases outside the gene matches: 9. The CDR3 region is CASSDSGGRRNEQFF. The CDR3 DNA reads TGTGCCAGCAGTGACAGCGGGGGGCGCAGGAATGAGCAGTTCTTC.

CDR3 DNA sequence: TGTGCCAGCAGCCTAAGTCCCTCTCTACTAGCGGGGGCCCCCTACGAGCAGTACTTC. The encoded protein is CASSLSPSLLAGAPYEQYF. This chain uses TRBV7-2 with TRBJ2-7; 11 positions agree with TRBD2. CDR1 SGHTA and CDR2 FQGNSA come from the germline V gene. There are 19 residues in the CDR3. The V segment lost 5 bases and the J segment 2 bases; nucleotides outside the gene matches: 17.

V gene TRBV27 combines with J gene TRBJ2-2; possibly TRBD2 for D (5 bases). The V end was cut by 8 bases, the J end by 2 bases, with 12 bases between. This CDR3 is built from 14 residues. CDR1 and CDR2 from the germline V gene are MNHEY and SMNVEV (reference sequence). The CDR3 DNA is TGTGCCAGCTCAGGAGCGGTTAACACCGGGGAGCTGTTTTTT. It encodes CASSGAVNTGELFF.

The chain couples TRBV5-8 to TRBJ2-2; 10 nucleotides align to TRBD2. The CDR3 consists of 17 residues. J was trimmed by 6 bases and V by 2 bases; bases with no gene match: 10. Germline CDR1 reads SGHTS; CDR2 reads YDEGEE. DNA for the CDR3: TGTGCCAGCAGCTTTCCCACTAGCGGGGTAACTCCCGGGGAGCTGTTTTTT. It encodes CASSFPTSGVTPGELFF. Together with reference TRBV5-8 and TRBJ2-2, the CDR3 gives the full variable domain: EAGVTQSPTHLIKTRGQQATLRCSPISGHTSVYWYQQALGLGLQFLLWYDEGEERNRGNFPPRFSGRQFPNYSSELNVNALELEDSALYLCASSFPTSGVTPGELFFGEGSRLTVL.

In this sample, this clone turned up a few times. Within the sample, other DNA sequences also encode this same CDR3. The chain recombines TRBV5-5 with TRBJ2-7; the D gene is possibly TRBD1 (5 bases). This CDR3 is 14 amino acids long. V was trimmed by 0 bases and J by 2 bases, leaving 9 bases between them. Per the germline V gene, CDR1 is SGHKS and CDR2 is YYEKEE (reference sequence). The CDR3 coding sequence is TGTGCCAGCAGCTTGGTACAGGCACCCTACGAGCAGTACTTC. It is translated as CASSLVQAPYEQYF.

This CDR3 reads CASSVGGSYTYEQYF. CDR3 in DNA: TGTGCCAGCAGCGTAGGGGGCAGTTACACCTACGAGCAGTACTTC. V is TRBV9 and J is TRBJ2-7, with a tentative D call TRBD1 (5 bases). The CDR3 loop spans 15 amino acids. The V and J ends lost 0 bases and 2 bases respectively, with 12 bases between them. Germline CDR1 is SGDLS and CDR2 is YYNGEE.

This chain links TRBV6-6 with TRBJ2-5, with D unclear. TRBJ2-7 explains the end of the DNA better; the J call may be wrong. The CDR3 has 13 amino acids. Germline CDR1 reads MNHNY; CDR2 reads SVGAGI (reference sequence). The CDR3 loop is CASMFLPSYEQYF. The CDR3 DNA sequence: TGTGCCAGCATGTTTCTCCCGTCCTACGAGCAGTACTTC.

The CDR3 spells CASTSGQGVDQPQHF. CDR3 sequence (DNA): TGTGCCAGTACCTCGGGACAGGGGGTTGATCAGCCCCAGCATTTT. The genes are TRBV19 and TRBJ1-5; 11 positions match TRBD1. J was trimmed by 5 bases and V by 7 bases; bases with no gene match: 7. The CDR3 covers 15 residues. Per the germline V gene, CDR1 is LNHDA and CDR2 is SQIVND (reference sequence).

The chain links TRBV7-3 to TRBJ1-5; D is unresolved. Trimming took off 2 bases at V and 3 bases at J, with 5 bases between the two ends. Germline-derived CDR1 and CDR2 are SGHTA and FQGTGA. The CDR3 length is 13 residues. The CDR3 coding sequence is TGTGCCAGCAGCTTATGGCCCAATCAGCCCCAGCATTTT. Translated, it gives CASSLWPNQPQHF.

The chain joins TRBV10-3 to TRBJ1-2, with 7 bases fitting TRBD1. The CDR3 has 15 amino acids. Germline V gene sequence: CDR1 ENHRY, CDR2 SYGVKD. The junction had 15 bases not matched to a gene; V was cut back by 10 bases and J by 4 bases. The DNA for the CDR3 is TGTGCCACAAACAAAGACAGGGAGGTCCTCTATGGCTACACCTTC. Its protein product is CATNKDREVLYGYTF.

The V call is TRBV6-4, the J call TRBJ1-1; D is undetermined. The CDR3 totals 9 residues. CDR1 and CDR2 (germline): MRHNA, SNTAGT. The chain's CDR3 is CGERTEAFF. CDR3 nucleotides: TGTGGGGAGAGGACTGAAGCTTTCTTT.

The J gene is TRBJ2-1, the V gene TRBV6-5; D gene unclear. Per germline, CDR1 MNHEY and CDR2 SVGAGI. V shed 5 bases and J shed 8 bases, with 16 bases lying between them. The CDR3 consists of 14 residues. CDR3 region: CASSTSLFLDEQFF. Here the CDR3 DNA reads TGTGCCAGCAGTACTTCACTATTTTTGGATGAGCAGTTCTTC.

The rearrangement links TRBV5-4 to TRBJ1-1; a weak D match, TRBD1 (5 bases). The CDR3 has 14 residues. With 4 bases removed from V and 0 bases from J, the gap between germline ends came to 10 bases. Germline CDR1 reads SGHNT; CDR2 reads YYREEE (reference sequence). In nucleotides, the CDR3 is TGTGCCAGCAGCGAGCAGGGTTTGAACACTGAAGCTTTCTTT. The encoded protein is CASSEQGLNTEAFF.

The CDR3 nucleotides read TGCGCCAGCAGCTTGGAGGAGGGATTGTACAATGAGCAGTTCTTC. Its protein is CASSLEEGLYNEQFF. The genes are TRBV5-1 and TRBJ2-1; TRBD2 might be the D (6 bases). In germline, CDR1 is SGHRS, CDR2 YFSETQ. Between the trimmed V and J ends, which lost 0 bases and 4 bases, there was a span of 11 bases. The CDR3 spans 15 residues. Complete variable domain (other parts from reference TRBV5-1 and TRBJ2-1): KAGVTQTPRYLIKTRGQQVTLSCSPISGHRSVSWYQQTPGQGLQFLFEYFSETQRNKGNFPGRFSGRQFSNSRSEMNVSTLELGDSALYLCASSLEEGLYNEQFFGPGTRLTVL.

The chain couples TRBV2 to TRBJ2-3, with 12 bases that match TRBD1. This CDR3 is 16 amino acids long. Germline values: CDR1 SNHLY, CDR2 FYNNEI. The V segment lost 5 bases and the J segment 8 bases; nucleotides outside the gene matches: 11. CDR3 amino acids: CASSIAGTGGFGTQYF. CDR3 sequence (DNA): TGTGCCAGCAGTATTGCCGGGACAGGGGGCTTCGGTACGCAGTATTTT. Looking up the rest from reference TRBV2 and TRBJ2-3 gives the full variable domain: EPEVTQTPSHQVTQMGQEVILRCVPISNHLYFYWYRQILGQKVEFLVSFYNNEISEKSEIFDDQFSVERPDGSNFTLKIRSTKLEDSAMYFCASSIAGTGGFGTQYFGPGTRLTVL.

The chain combines TRBV10-3 with TRBJ2-2; tentatively, D is TRBD1 (5 bases). Trimming removed 0 bases from V and 6 bases from J, with 14 bases in between. CDR1 is ENHRY, CDR2 SYGVKD, per germline. The length of the CDR3 is 16 residues. CDR3 DNA sequence: TGTGCCATCAGTGAGTCGGGCAGGGCCCGAGCCGGGGAGCTGTTTTTT. Translation: CAISESGRARAGELFF.

The rearrangement joins TRBV19 to TRBJ2-7; unclear D gene. This CDR3 contains 15 residues. CDR1 is LNHDA and CDR2 is SQIVND in the germline V gene (reference sequence). Trimming removed 7 bases at V and 6 bases at J, with 22 bases between. CDR3 sequence (DNA): TGTGCCAGTATTGGGTCGGTAGCCATAACTTGCGAGCAGTACTTC. Encoded protein: CASIGSVAITCEQYF.

V is TRBV9 and J is TRBJ2-1; the match to TRBD2 covers 7 bases. The V segment lost 6 bases and the J segment 7 bases; nucleotides outside the gene matches: 7. Per the germline V gene, CDR1 is SGDLS and CDR2 is YYNGEE. The CDR3 length is 13 residues. CDR3 bases: TGTGCCAGCAAGGGAGGGGCCGAGAATGAGCAGTTCTTC. Residues: CASKGGAENEQFF.

The rearrangement links TRBV20-1 to TRBJ1-4; the D is unclear. The CDR3 has 11 residues. The germline V and J ends were trimmed by 7 bases and 8 bases, with 11 bases remaining between them. Germline values: CDR1 DFQATT, CDR2 SNEGSKA (reference sequence). In DNA form, the CDR3 reads TGCAGTGTCGGTCGGAGAGAAAAACTGTTTTTT. Its translation: CSVGRREKLFF.